Shown below are 27 T cell receptor beta chains from a single sample sequenced in a study of PD-L1 blockade in urothelial cancer. The method was immunoSEQ multiplex PCR; TCRdb's version includes in-frame clones alone and lacks a portion of them. The profile shows 40,000 to 50,000 clones, around 80% of them singletons. Time point here: pretreatment peripheral blood. Sequenced material: PBMCs, taken around atezolizumab (anti-PD-L1) treatment. The receptors stem from a man between 65 and 79 years old with urothelial cancer.

The chain carries TRBV10-3 and TRBJ2-1; D uncertain. Per the germline V gene, CDR1 is ENHRY and CDR2 is SYGVKD. V lost 7 bases and J lost 1, with 17 bases in between. The CDR3 runs to 16 residues. CDR3 in DNA: TGTGCCATCACTTCGATCGACGGGTCATCCTACAATGAGCAGTTCTTC. Translating it yields CAITSIDGSSYNEQFF.

The genes are TRBV5-1 and TRBJ1-1; D remains ambiguous. Between the trimmed V and J ends, which lost 0 bases and 3 bases, there was a span of 6 bases. CDR3 length: 13 amino acids. The germline V gene has CDR1 SGHRS and CDR2 YFSETQ. The DNA of the CDR3 is TGCGCCAGCAGCTTGGGGGCCGACACTGAAGCTTTCTTT. Protein: CASSLGADTEAFF.

This chain joins TRBV18 and TRBJ2-7; D remains ambiguous. This CDR3 is 12 amino acids long. V lost 1 base to trimming and J lost 5 bases, with 6 bases between them. CDR1 is KGHSH, CDR2 LQKENI, per germline. The CDR3 coding sequence is TGTGCCAGCTCACCACTGCCTAACGAGCAGTACTTC. Protein product: CASSPLPNEQYF.

This chain links TRBV5-1 with TRBJ2-1; TRBD2 aligns across 8 bases. CDR1 is SGHRS, CDR2 YFSETQ, per germline. V shed 4 bases, J shed 2 bases, and the junction held 8 bases outside the gene matches. The CDR3 has 16 amino acids. The CDR3 reads CASSLRAAGAYNEQFF. The CDR3 coding sequence is TGCGCCAGCAGCCTCCGGGCAGCGGGAGCCTACAATGAGCAGTTCTTC.

The sample holds one count of this clone. The J gene is TRBJ2-7, the V gene TRBV4-3; 8 nucleotides align to TRBD1. Germline values: CDR1 LGHNA, CDR2 YSLEER. The CDR3 runs to 21 residues. Trimming took 1 base from V and 3 from J; bases not matched to a gene: 23. This CDR3 is CASSQAYGTGYMIDGVYEQYF. CDR3 in DNA: TGCGCCAGCAGCCAAGCCTACGGGACAGGCTACATGATCGATGGCGTCTACGAGCAGTACTTC.

DNA of the CDR3: TGTGCCAGCAGCATATACAGGGGCAATGAGCAGTTCTTC. This gives the protein CASSIYRGNEQFF. V is TRBV5-6 and J is TRBJ2-1; 7 bases line up with TRBD1. CDR3 length equals 13 residues. J gave up 6 bases and V 4 bases, and 4 bases lay outside the gene matches. Germline-derived CDR1 and CDR2 are SGHDT and YYEEEE. The variable domain in full, completed from reference TRBV5-6 and TRBJ2-1, reads DAGVTQSPTHLIKTRGQQVTLRCSPKSGHDTVSWYQQALGQGPQFIFQYYEEEERQRGNFPDRFSGHQFPNYSSELNVNALLLGDSALYLCASSIYRGNEQFFGPGTRLTVL.

This clone has only one observation. The genes are TRBV7-9 and TRBJ1-2; D gene ambiguous. This CDR3 has 14 residues. Germline loops: CDR1 SEHNR, CDR2 FQNEAQ (reference sequence). The V and J ends lost 7 bases and 4 bases respectively, with 16 bases between them. DNA for the CDR3: TGTGCCAGCACTTTAGAAGCGGAGTTCTATGGCTACACCTTC. It codes for CASTLEAEFYGYTF. Variable domain in full (rest from reference TRBV7-9 and TRBJ1-2): DTGVSQNPRHKITKRGQNVTFRCDPISEHNRLYWYRQTLGQGPEFLTYFQNEAQLEKSRLLSDRFSAERPKGSFSTLEIQRTEQGDSAMYLCASTLEAEFYGYTFGSGTRLTVV.

The genes are TRBV7-2 and TRBJ1-2; weak D call: TRBD1 (6 bases). The CDR3 runs to 14 residues. Deletions cut 4 bases from V and 4 bases from J, with 13 bases between. The germline CDR1 and CDR2 sequences are SGHTA and FQGNSA. The CDR3 coding sequence is TGTGCCAGCAGCTCAAACAGGGAAACCTATGGCTACACCTTC. Its protein product is CASSSNRETYGYTF.

This chain connects TRBV29-1 to TRBJ2-7; weak D call: TRBD2 (6 bases). The germline V gene has CDR1 SQVTM and CDR2 ANQGSEA. This CDR3 contains 14 residues. Trimming cost V 6 bases and J 6 bases, with 21 bases left between them. This CDR3 is CSVRRDSRLGEQYF. The CDR3, as DNA: TGCAGCGTAAGACGGGACTCCCGACTGGGCGAGCAGTACTTC.

The V call is TRBV13, the J call TRBJ2-4; a weak D match, TRBD1 (6 bases). The germline gives CDR1 PRHDT, CDR2 FYEKMQ (reference sequence). There are 16 residues in the CDR3. V was cut by 4 bases and J by 9 bases, with 22 bases left in between. The CDR3 DNA reads TGTGCCAGCAGCTGGTACCAGGAGGCAGGGGATGGCATTCAGTACTTC. It translates to CASSWYQEAGDGIQYF.

CDR3 nucleotides: TGCGCCAGCAGCTTTAGCGGGGCCCTGCCCACAGATACGCAGTATTTT. Its translation: CASSFSGALPTDTQYF. This chain links TRBV5-1 with TRBJ2-3; 8 positions match TRBD2. Losses at the gene ends were 2 bases for V and 2 bases for J; bases not matched to a gene: 7. Germline V lookup: CDR1 SGHRS, CDR2 YFSETQ. The CDR3 is 16 residues long.

A single count supports this clone. The chain links TRBV7-8 to TRBJ2-2; D not certain. The CDR3 sequence is 13 residues long. V was pared by 2 bases and J by 6 bases, with 7 bases between. Germline values: CDR1 SGHVS, CDR2 FQNEAQ. This CDR3 reads CASSLYEAGELFF. The CDR3 nucleotides are TGTGCCAGCAGCTTATACGAGGCCGGGGAGCTGTTTTTT.

This chain uses TRBV9 with TRBJ1-1, with D possibly matching TRBD1 (5 bases). V lost 0 bases to trimming and J lost 2 bases, with 8 bases between them. CDR1 is SGDLS and CDR2 is YYNGEE in the germline V gene. The length of the CDR3 is 14 residues. The CDR3 loop is CASSVVTGNTEAFF. The CDR3 bases are TGTGCCAGCAGCGTAGTTACAGGAAACACTGAAGCTTTCTTT.

The chain couples TRBV5-1 to TRBJ2-5; 9 nucleotides agree with TRBD2. The germline V gene has CDR1 SGHRS and CDR2 YFSETQ. Trimming at V came to 4 bases and at J to 4 bases, leaving 11 bases not matched to a gene. The CDR3 is made up of 16 amino acids. The CDR3: CASSPGVAGAPETQYF. The CDR3 region has the DNA TGCGCCAGCAGCCCCGGGGTAGCGGGAGCCCCAGAGACCCAGTACTTC.

This CDR3 is CASSHRGNNQPQHF. The CDR3 DNA reads TGTGCCAGTAGCCACCGGGGGAACAATCAGCCCCAGCATTTT. This chain connects TRBV19 to TRBJ1-5; D might be TRBD1 (5 bases). The V gene's germline CDR1 is LNHDA and CDR2 SQIVND (reference sequence). The V end lost 6 bases, the J end lost 3 bases, and 12 bases lay between the germline ends. This CDR3 contains 14 residues. The variable domain in full, completed from reference TRBV19 and TRBJ1-5, reads DGGITQSPKYLFRKEGQNVTLSCEQNLNHDAMYWYRQDPGQGLRLIYYSQIVNDFQKGDIAEGYSVSREKKESFPLTVTSAQKNPTAFYLCASSHRGNNQPQHFGDGTRLSIL.

The chain employs TRBV28 and TRBJ2-1; 11 bases are shared with TRBD2. Germline V gives CDR1 MDHEN, CDR2 SYDVKM. With V trimmed by 5 bases and J by 9 bases, 12 bases remained unmatched. CDR3 length: 16 amino acids. The CDR3 reads CASSPLLAGGLGEQFF. The CDR3 DNA is TGTGCCAGCAGTCCCCTGCTAGCGGGGGGTCTCGGTGAGCAGTTCTTC.

The genes are TRBV19 and TRBJ1-5; no reliable D call. The germline V and J ends were trimmed by 5 bases and 4 bases, with 12 bases remaining between them. The CDR3 has 14 amino acids. Germline CDR1 reads LNHDA; CDR2 reads SQIVND (reference sequence). The CDR3 is CASSPQAQNQPQHF. The CDR3 bases are TGTGCCAGTAGTCCCCAGGCGCAGAATCAGCCCCAGCATTTT. The whole variable domain, remainder taken from reference TRBV19 and TRBJ1-5, is DGGITQSPKYLFRKEGQNVTLSCEQNLNHDAMYWYRQDPGQGLRLIYYSQIVNDFQKGDIAEGYSVSREKKESFPLTVTSAQKNPTAFYLCASSPQAQNQPQHFGDGTRLSIL.

J is TRBJ2-2 and V is TRBV7-8; TRBD2 matches at 10 bases. Trimming at V came to 5 bases and at J to 4 bases, leaving 10 bases not matched to a gene. The CDR3 is made up of 17 amino acids. Germline V CDR1 and CDR2: SGHVS, FQNEAQ. This CDR3 reads CASSPRSSGRGTGELFF. The CDR3 DNA reads TGTGCCAGCAGCCCTAGGTCTAGCGGGAGAGGCACCGGGGAGCTGTTTTTT.

This chain joins TRBV6-5 and TRBJ1-5; TRBD1 matches 7 bases. CDR3 length: 13 amino acids. In germline, CDR1 is MNHEY, CDR2 SVGAGI. The J segment lost 5 bases and the V segment lost 10 bases, leaving 8 bases of the junction unmatched. CDR3 coding DNA: TGTGCCACCGCGATCGGACAGGATCAGCCCCAGCATTTT. Amino acid sequence: CATAIGQDQPQHF.

This sequence joins TRBV18 and TRBJ2-2, with 7 bases that match TRBD1. Germline V CDR1 and CDR2: KGHSH, LQKENI. CDR3 length: 16 amino acids. Germline trimming cut 3 bases from V and 6 bases from J; bases unmatched to any gene: 10. CDR3 loop: CASSPRQGKAAGELFF. Here the CDR3 DNA reads TGTGCCAGCTCACCCAGACAGGGTAAAGCGGCCGGGGAGCTGTTTTTT.

J is TRBJ2-5 and V is TRBV6-1, with D possibly matching TRBD1 (7 bases). This CDR3 comprises 17 residues. V lost 4 bases and J 1 base, leaving 19 bases between the germline ends. Germline lookup yields CDR1 MNHNS and CDR2 SASEGT. CDR3 bases: TGTGCCAGCAGTGTGGCTCGGACAGGCGGGGTCCAAGAGACCCAGTACTTC. Amino acids: CASSVARTGGVQETQYF.

The chain links TRBV7-2 to TRBJ2-4; 10 bases align to TRBD2. From germline, CDR1 is SGHTA and CDR2 FQGNSA. The V segment lost 1 base and the J segment 0 bases; nucleotides outside the gene matches: 9. The CDR3 consists of 19 residues. The CDR3 nucleotides are TGTGCCAGCAGCTTAGGACTAGCGGGCTCCTTACTAGCCAAAAACATTCAGTACTTC. Protein: CASSLGLAGSLLAKNIQYF. The whole variable domain, remainder taken from reference TRBV7-2 and TRBJ2-4, is GAGVSQSPSNKVTEKGKDVELRCDPISGHTALYWYRQSLGQGLEFLIYFQGNSAPDKSGLPSDRFSAERTGGSVSTLTIQRTQQEDSAVYLCASSLGLAGSLLAKNIQYFGAGTRLSVL.

V gene TRBV5-5 combines with J gene TRBJ2-2; perhaps TRBD2 as D (5 bases). V lost 0 bases and J 1 base, leaving 10 bases between the germline ends. CDR3 length equals 16 residues. CDR1 and CDR2 (germline): SGHKS, YYEKEE (reference sequence). CDR3 sequence (DNA): TGTGCCAGCAGCTTGGAAGAAGGAGGGAACACCGGGGAGCTGTTTTTT. It codes for CASSLEEGGNTGELFF.

The V gene is TRBV6-1, the J gene TRBJ1-2; 9 nucleotides agree with TRBD1. Per the germline V gene, CDR1 is MNHNS and CDR2 is SASEGT. V lost 5 bases and J lost 6; bases outside the gene matches: 4. The CDR3 is 13 residues long. The CDR3 loop reads CASSQTGGNGYTF. CDR3 coding DNA: TGTGCCAGCAGTCAGACAGGGGGGAATGGCTACACCTTC.

The rearrangement uses TRBV7-9 and TRBJ2-1; TRBD2 matches 8 bases. Germline CDR1 and CDR2: SEHNR and FQNEAQ (reference sequence). J lost 2 bases, V lost 5 bases, and 14 bases had no gene match. This CDR3 has 18 amino acids. The CDR3 protein is CASSKPPQGLVTYNEQFF. The CDR3 nucleotides read TGTGCCAGCAGCAAACCCCCCCAGGGACTAGTCACCTACAATGAGCAGTTCTTC.

J is TRBJ2-7 and V is TRBV28; no reliable D call. Per the germline V gene, CDR1 is MDHEN and CDR2 is SYDVKM. This CDR3 region has 15 residues. The V end was cut by 7 bases, the J end by 0 bases, with 16 bases between. DNA of the CDR3: TGTGCCAGCATCTATTCCAGAGGTCACTCCTACGAGCAGTACTTC. As protein: CASIYSRGHSYEQYF.

This sequence joins TRBV5-1 and TRBJ2-1; 12 nucleotides agree with TRBD2. CDR1 is SGHRS and CDR2 is YFSETQ in the germline V gene. This CDR3 contains 17 residues. Trimming removed 2 bases from V and 7 bases from J; junction bases left unmatched: 10. The CDR3 coding sequence is TGCGCCAGCAGCTTTTCTAGCGGGGGGGCCTTTGGGAATGAGCAGTTCTTC. As protein: CASSFSSGGAFGNEQFF.